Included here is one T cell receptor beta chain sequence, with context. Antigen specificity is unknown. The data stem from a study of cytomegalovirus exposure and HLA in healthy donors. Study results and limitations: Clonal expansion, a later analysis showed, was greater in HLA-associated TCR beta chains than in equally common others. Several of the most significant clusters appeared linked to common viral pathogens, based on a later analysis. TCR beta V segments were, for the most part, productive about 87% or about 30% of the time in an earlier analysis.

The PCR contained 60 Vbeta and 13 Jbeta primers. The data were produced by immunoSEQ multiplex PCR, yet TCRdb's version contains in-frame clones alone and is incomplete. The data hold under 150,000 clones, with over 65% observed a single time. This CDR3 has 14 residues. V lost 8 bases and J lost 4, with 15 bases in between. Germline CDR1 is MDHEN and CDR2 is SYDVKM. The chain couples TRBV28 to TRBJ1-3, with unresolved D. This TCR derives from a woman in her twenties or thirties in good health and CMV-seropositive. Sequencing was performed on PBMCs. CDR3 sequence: CASCFPGMGNTIYF. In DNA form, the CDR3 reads TGTGCCAGCTGCTTCCCGGGGATGGGAAACACCATATATTTT.